This T cell receptor (beta chain) is drawn from a study of CXCR3-negative and CXCR3-positive naive CD8 T cells. Overall study findings and caveats: More hydrophobic TRB CDR3s were found in CXCR3-positive naive cells than in CXCR3-negative naive cells. The authors found comparable surface CD5 between naive subsets and inferred TCR strength from TRB CDR3 properties. High diversity, comparable across both naive subsets, contrasted with much lower diversity in memory CD8+ cells.

This CDR3 spans 13 amino acids. The germline gives CDR1 SEHNR, CDR2 FQNEAQ (reference sequence). TRB cDNA was prepared as libraries by UMI-labeled 5' RACE. From its re-call of the 5' RACE reads, TCRdb lists each CDR3 protein once, without DNA. This table lists 75,000 to 95,000 distinct CDR3 sequences. Naive CD8+ T lymphocytes were specified as CD45RO-CCR7+CD27+CD95-. Comment on this clonotype: The antigen remains unidentified.

The clonotype comes from a human donor in good health. Some clones in this sample may be carry-over from other donors' samples. Sequences were obtained from naive CXCR3- CD8+ T cells from blood. As for subset: CD45RO-CCR7+CD27+CD95- naive CD8+ T cells lacking CXCR3 (TNR3-). The V call is TRBV7-9, the J call TRBJ1-2. Here the CDR3 reads CASSLVNLGGYTF.